A single sample gave rise to the 31 T cell receptor beta chains below, sequenced in a study of T cell responses to AZD1222 COVID-19 vaccine. Profiled with immunoSEQ multiplex PCR; TCRdb holds only in-frame clones, not every one. The sample yields around 130,000 clones, nearly 90% seen once. The specimen was peripheral blood, collected 28 days after the second AZD1222 dose. These receptors originate from an adult who received the AZD1222 COVID-19 vaccine.

The chain employs TRBV12-5 and TRBJ1-2, with a weak D call TRBD1 (5 bases). This CDR3 has 16 amino acids. The V gene's germline CDR1 is LGHNT and CDR2 FRNRAP. V shed 0 bases and J shed 2 bases, with 13 bases lying between them. CDR3 residues: CASGLVPETVNYGYTF. In DNA, the CDR3 is TGTGCTAGTGGTTTGGTACCGGAGACAGTAAACTATGGCTACACCTTC.

This chain uses TRBV9 with TRBJ1-3; D gene unclear. Germline values: CDR1 SGDLS, CDR2 YYNGEE. V lost 4 bases and J lost 0, with 20 bases in between. This CDR3 has 18 amino acids. This CDR3 reads CASSPRSPSWGSGNTIYF. The CDR3 DNA reads as TGTGCCAGCAGCCCGCGCTCCCCGAGCTGGGGCTCTGGAAACACCATATATTTT.

Only a few counts were recorded for this clone. The CDR3 sequence: CSVSHGSGSTDTQYF. Written as DNA, the CDR3 is TGCAGCGTTTCCCACGGGAGTGGAAGCACAGATACGCAGTATTTT. The chain links TRBV29-1 to TRBJ2-3; TRBD2 might be the D (6 bases). Trimming shortened V by 5 bases and J by 0 bases, and 15 bases separated the two germline ends. This CDR3 spans 15 amino acids. CDR1 and CDR2 (germline): SQVTM, ANQGSEA.

This clone was observed a few times. The chain is built from TRBV9 and TRBJ2-7; the D gene is possibly TRBD1 (8 bases). CDR3 length: 15 residues. V lost 3 bases, J lost 5 bases, and 18 bases lay in between. Germline V lookup: CDR1 SGDLS, CDR2 YYNGEE. The CDR3 protein is CASSASGQGGNEQYF. CDR3 in DNA: TGTGCCAGCAGCGCTAGCGGACAGGGAGGTAACGAGCAGTACTTC.

The chain employs TRBV13 and TRBJ1-2; 9 nucleotides line up with TRBD1. Germline values: CDR1 PRHDT, CDR2 FYEKMQ (reference sequence). J lost 7 bases, V lost 6 bases, and 12 bases had no gene match. This CDR3 is 15 amino acids long. Written as DNA, the CDR3 is TGTGCCAGCAGTCTCCCCCCGGGACAGGGAAGTGGCTACACCTTC. Its protein product is CASSLPPGQGSGYTF.

This clone was found once. The V gene is TRBV6-5, the J gene TRBJ2-7; D assignment may be TRBD1 or TRBD2 (6 bases each). The germline gives CDR1 MNHEY, CDR2 SVGAGI. CDR3 length: 15 amino acids. V dropped 0 bases and J dropped 5 bases, with 14 bases sitting between them. The CDR3 nucleotides read TGTGCCAGCAGTTACTCGAGATTGGGGGGCCACGAGCAGTACTTC. It codes for CASSYSRLGGHEQYF.

The rearrangement joins TRBV5-5 to TRBJ1-1; no firm D call. Germline CDR1 is SGHKS and CDR2 is YYEKEE (reference sequence). The CDR3 runs to 11 residues. V lost 2 bases and J 4 bases, leaving 3 bases between the germline ends. DNA for the CDR3: TGTGCCAGCAGCTTCCTCACTGAAGCTTTCTTT. Translating gives CASSFLTEAFF.

The chain employs TRBV7-9 and TRBJ2-7; 10 bases fit TRBD1. This CDR3 spans 15 amino acids. From germline, CDR1 is SEHNR and CDR2 FQNEAQ (reference sequence). V lost 5 bases and J lost 3; bases outside the gene matches: 7. The CDR3 spells CASSLGQGIGYEQYF. The CDR3, as DNA: TGTGCCAGCAGCCTGGGACAGGGGATTGGCTACGAGCAGTACTTC. Full variable domain (missing parts from reference TRBV7-9 and TRBJ2-7): DTGVSQNPRHKITKRGQNVTFRCDPISEHNRLYWYRQTLGQGPEFLTYFQNEAQLEKSRLLSDRFSAERPKGSFSTLEIQRTEQGDSAMYLCASSLGQGIGYEQYFGPGTRLTVT.

This chain connects TRBV6-5 to TRBJ1-2; D is ambiguous. The CDR3 runs 14 residues. Trimming removed 5 bases at V and 6 bases at J, with 16 bases between. Germline V gene lookup returns CDR1 MNHEY and CDR2 SVGAGI. The CDR3 bases are TGTGCCAGCAGTAGCAAGACTGGGCCCAATGGCTACACCTTC. Its protein product is CASSSKTGPNGYTF.

The rearrangement uses TRBV7-9 and TRBJ1-1; maybe TRBD1 (6 bases). Germline loops: CDR1 SEHNR, CDR2 FQNEAQ (reference sequence). The CDR3 has 16 residues. Trimming removed 5 bases from V and 0 bases from J, with 16 bases in between. The CDR3 spells CASSPRGGSMNTEAFF. CDR3 DNA sequence: TGTGCCAGCAGCCCGAGGGGGGGAAGCATGAACACTGAAGCTTTCTTT.

The gene calls are TRBV4-2 and TRBJ1-6; 8 positions agree with TRBD1. The CDR3 sequence is 14 residues long. V dropped 4 bases and J dropped 13; count of bases not matched to a gene: 9. Germline CDR1 LGHNA, CDR2 YNFKEQ. In nucleotides, the CDR3 is TGTGCCAGCAGCCCATCCCGACAGGGGTCTCCCCTCCACTTT. Protein product: CASSPSRQGSPLHF.

This clone appeared a single time. The chain is built from TRBV6-5 and TRBJ2-3; 8 bases are shared with TRBD2. CDR1 MNHEY and CDR2 SVGAGI come from the germline V gene. CDR3 size: 16 residues. Trimming removed 4 bases from V and 5 bases from J; junction bases left unmatched: 11. CDR3 coding DNA: TGTGCCAGCAGTTCATACAGCGGGAGAGGGGTAGATACGCAGTATTTT. Translated: CASSSYSGRGVDTQYF.

The chain couples TRBV4-3 to TRBJ2-1; 14 bases match TRBD2. The CDR3 spans 16 residues. With V trimmed by 5 bases and J by 9 bases, 9 bases remained unmatched. Germline V gene sequence: CDR1 LGHNA, CDR2 YSLEER. The CDR3 spells CASSFYGTSGGIEQFF. The CDR3 nucleotides are TGCGCCAGCAGCTTTTACGGGACTAGCGGGGGCATTGAGCAGTTCTTC.

The CDR3: CASSFLGEVHTEAFF. The CDR3 DNA reads as TGTGCCAGCAGCTTTCTTGGGGAGGTACACACTGAAGCTTTCTTT. The chain combines TRBV7-9 with TRBJ1-1; D gene ambiguous. Trimming took off 3 bases at V and 3 bases at J, with 14 bases between the two ends. CDR1 is SEHNR, CDR2 FQNEAQ, per germline (reference sequence). The CDR3 totals 15 residues.

CDR3 DNA sequence: TGCGCCAGCAGCTATCTTAACTATGGCTACACCTTC. Its translation is CASSYLNYGYTF. The rearrangement links TRBV5-1 to TRBJ1-2; no definite D call. V was pared by 3 bases and J by 1 base, with 4 bases between. The CDR3 spans 12 residues. Looked up from germline, CDR1 is SGHRS and CDR2 is YFSETQ. The full variable domain, its missing parts supplied by reference TRBV5-1 and TRBJ1-2, is KAGVTQTPRYLIKTRGQQVTLSCSPISGHRSVSWYQQTPGQGLQFLFEYFSETQRNKGNFPGRFSGRQFSNSRSEMNVSTLELGDSALYLCASSYLNYGYTFGSGTRLTVV.

The chain employs TRBV6-5 and TRBJ2-1, with 7 bases aligning to TRBD2. The CDR3 has 13 amino acids. Trimming took 6 bases from V and 6 from J; bases not matched to a gene: 5. The germline V gene encodes CDR1 MNHEY and CDR2 SVGAGI. The CDR3 sequence: CASSGLVGNEQFF. Here the CDR3 DNA reads TGTGCCAGCAGCGGACTAGTGGGCAATGAGCAGTTCTTC.

The V and J genes are TRBV5-1 and TRBJ1-6; the D gene is possibly TRBD1 (6 bases). Germline V gene sequence: CDR1 SGHRS, CDR2 YFSETQ. The CDR3 is made up of 17 amino acids. Trimming pared 2 bases from V and 8 bases from J, leaving 20 bases between. The CDR3 DNA reads as TGCGCCAGCAGCTTAGAGGGGGGCGTTGGAGGAGATTCACCCCTCCACTTT. Protein sequence: CASSLEGGVGGDSPLHF.

The chain employs TRBV21-1 and TRBJ2-2; the tabulated D call, TRBD1, remains unverified against the DNA. TRBV21-1 is given as a pseudogene. This CDR3 comprises 13 residues. CDR3 sequence reads: CASSKSGPGELFF. The CDR3 nucleotides are TGTGCCAGCAGCAAGTCAGGTCCCGGGGAGCTGTTTTTT.

V and J are TRBV4-2 and TRBJ2-5; TRBD2 agrees at 10 bases. The CDR3 runs to 15 residues. Germline lookup yields CDR1 LGHNA and CDR2 YNFKEQ. The V segment lost 1 base and the J segment 2 bases; nucleotides outside the gene matches: 1. CDR3 bases: TGTGCCAGCAGCCAAGGGACTAGCGGTCAAGAGACCCAGTACTTC. This sequence encodes CASSQGTSGQETQYF.

The chain links TRBV24-1 to TRBJ2-2; no clear D gene. CDR3 size: 13 residues. V dropped 4 bases and J dropped 7 bases, with 9 bases sitting between them. CDR1 and CDR2 from the germline V gene are KGHDR and SFDVKD. The CDR3 region is CATSEGTVGELFF. The CDR3 DNA reads as TGTGCCACCAGTGAGGGTACGGTCGGGGAGCTGTTTTTT.

The chain combines TRBV29-1 with TRBJ2-2; TRBD1 is a possible D gene (7 bases). Trimming stripped 8 bases from V and 1 base from J, with 14 bases between. Germline V gene sequence: CDR1 SQVTM, CDR2 ANQGSEA. The CDR3 contains 14 residues. The CDR3 reads CSTYQGGNTGELFF. Written as DNA, the CDR3 is TGCAGCACTTATCAGGGGGGGAACACCGGGGAGCTGTTTTTT.

This chain connects TRBV18 to TRBJ1-1, with 7 bases aligning to TRBD1. Germline lookup yields CDR1 KGHSH and CDR2 LQKENI. Losses at the gene ends were 3 bases for V and 4 bases for J; bases not matched to a gene: 14. This CDR3 has 17 amino acids. The CDR3 coding sequence is TGTGCCAGCTCACCTTCGAGGGGGCCTCTGCTCGGCACTGAAGCTTTCTTT. Translation: CASSPSRGPLLGTEAFF.

V usage is TRBV29-1 and J usage is TRBJ2-5; D unclear. CDR3 length: 13 residues. V was cut by 8 bases and J by 7 bases, with 20 bases left in between. The germline V gene encodes CDR1 SQVTM and CDR2 ANQGSEA. The CDR3 DNA sequence: TGCAGCCTCGCTGACCGGTCTGAGGCGACCCAGTACTTC. This codes for CSLADRSEATQYF. The full variable domain, in which reference TRBV29-1 and TRBJ2-5 provide the parts outside the CDR3, is SAVISQKPSRDICQRGTSLTIQCQVDSQVTMMFWYRQQPGQSLTLIATANQGSEATYESGFVIDKFPISRPNLTFSTLTVSNMSPEDSSIYLCSLADRSEATQYFGPGTRLLVL.

The chain joins TRBV10-3 to TRBJ1-1; 9 bases are shared with TRBD1. The V gene's germline CDR1 is ENHRY and CDR2 SYGVKD. This CDR3 spans 13 amino acids. V lost 2 bases and J lost 9; bases outside the gene matches: 4. Here the CDR3 DNA reads TGTGCCATCAGTGAGGCAGGACAGGGGAAAGCTTTCTTT. Translating it yields CAISEAGQGKAFF.

This chain links TRBV5-1 with TRBJ2-3; D unresolved. Germline V gene lookup returns CDR1 SGHRS and CDR2 YFSETQ. Between the trimmed V and J ends, which lost 1 base and 4 bases, there was a span of 4 bases. The CDR3 totals 12 residues. The CDR3, as DNA: TGCGCCAGCAGCTTGAGCGCAGATACGCAGTATTTT. It codes for CASSLSADTQYF.

The V call is TRBV6-5, the J call TRBJ1-2; tentatively, D is TRBD1 (5 bases). This CDR3 is 12 amino acids long. The V end lost 8 bases, the J end lost 8 bases, and 15 bases lay between the germline ends. Germline values: CDR1 MNHEY, CDR2 SVGAGI. The CDR3 bases are TGTGCCAGCGGGAGCGGGGGAAAAGGCTACACCTTC. Amino acid sequence: CASGSGGKGYTF.

Worth noting for this clone: One end of the junction fails to match germline, which may point to a read error. The V gene is TRBV7-7, the J gene TRBJ1-6, with D possibly TRBD1 on 6 matching bases. The CDR3 contains 17 residues. The germline CDR1 and CDR2 sequences are SSHAT and FNYEAQ (reference sequence). The CDR3 DNA is TGTGCTAGCAGCTGGGACATACCTTCCTCCTATAATTCACCCCTCCACTTT. This codes for CASSWDIPSSYNSPLHF.

The chain is built from TRBV30 and TRBJ1-1; tentatively, D is TRBD1 (5 bases). Per germline, CDR1 GTSNPN and CDR2 SVGIG (reference sequence). The CDR3 spans 14 residues. Trimming stripped 3 bases from V and 4 bases from J, with 15 bases between. The CDR3 DNA sequence: TGTGCCTGGAGGCCGGGACTGAGGAGCACTGAAGCTTTCTTT. This encodes CAWRPGLRSTEAFF. The full variable domain, in which reference TRBV30 and TRBJ1-1 provide the parts outside the CDR3, is SQTIHQWPATLVQPVGSPLSLECTVEGTSNPNLYWYRQAAGRGLQLLFYSVGIGQISSEVPQNLSASRPQDRQFILSSKKLLLSDSGFYLCAWRPGLRSTEAFFGQGTRLTVV.

The rearrangement uses TRBV6-6 and TRBJ2-5; possible D gene TRBD2, 5 bases. The CDR3 spans 18 residues. The ends were cut back, 5 bases at V and 4 bases at J, with 26 bases in the middle. CDR1 and CDR2 from the germline V gene are MNHNY and SVGAGI (reference sequence). The CDR3 loop is CASSQQTSLVRGLETQYF. CDR3 bases: TGTGCCAGCAGTCAACAAACTTCATTAGTCAGAGGGCTAGAGACCCAGTACTTC.

V gene TRBV19 combines with J gene TRBJ1-1, with 7 bases aligning to TRBD1. V shed 5 bases, J shed 7 bases, and the junction held 16 bases outside the gene matches. This CDR3 comprises 16 residues. Per germline, CDR1 LNHDA and CDR2 SQIVND (reference sequence). The CDR3 protein is CASSYLGDSLRDEAFF. DNA for the CDR3: TGTGCCAGTAGTTATTTGGGGGACAGTCTGCGGGATGAAGCTTTCTTT. Drawing the rest from reference TRBV19 and TRBJ1-1, the complete variable domain is DGGITQSPKYLFRKEGQNVTLSCEQNLNHDAMYWYRQDPGQGLRLIYYSQIVNDFQKGDIAEGYSVSREKKESFPLTVTSAQKNPTAFYLCASSYLGDSLRDEAFFGQGTRLTVV.

The chain links TRBV27 to TRBJ1-1, with D tentatively TRBD1 (5 bases). Germline lookup yields CDR1 MNHEY and CDR2 SMNVEV (reference sequence). V lost 8 bases to trimming and J lost 2 bases, with 21 bases between them. The CDR3 has 16 amino acids. The CDR3: CASGRGSTGPNTEAFF. DNA of the CDR3: TGTGCCAGCGGGCGGGGGTCCACGGGACCCAACACTGAAGCTTTCTTT.